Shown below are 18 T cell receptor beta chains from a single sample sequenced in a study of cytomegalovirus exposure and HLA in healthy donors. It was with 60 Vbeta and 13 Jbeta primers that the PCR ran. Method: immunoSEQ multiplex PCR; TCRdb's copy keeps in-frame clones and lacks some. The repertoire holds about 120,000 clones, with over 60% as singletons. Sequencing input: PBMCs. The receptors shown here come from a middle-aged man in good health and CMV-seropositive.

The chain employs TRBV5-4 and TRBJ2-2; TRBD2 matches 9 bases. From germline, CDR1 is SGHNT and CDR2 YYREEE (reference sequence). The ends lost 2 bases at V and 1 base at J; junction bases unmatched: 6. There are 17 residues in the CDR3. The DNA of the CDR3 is TGTGCCAGCAGCTTCGGGCTAGCGGGACAGAACACCGGGGAGCTGTTTTTT. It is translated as CASSFGLAGQNTGELFF.

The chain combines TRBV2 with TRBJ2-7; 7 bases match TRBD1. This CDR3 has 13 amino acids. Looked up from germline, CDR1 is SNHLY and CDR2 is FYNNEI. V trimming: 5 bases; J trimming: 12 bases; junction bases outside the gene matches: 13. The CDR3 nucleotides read TGTGCCAGCAGTCCCGGGACAGTCCTTCGTTTGTACTTC. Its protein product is CASSPGTVLRLYF. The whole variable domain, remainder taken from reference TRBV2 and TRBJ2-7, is EPEVTQTPSHQVTQMGQEVILRCVPISNHLYFYWYRQILGQKVEFLVSFYNNEISEKSEIFDDQFSVERPDGSNFTLKIRSTKLEDSAMYFCASSPGTVLRLYFGPGTRLTVT.

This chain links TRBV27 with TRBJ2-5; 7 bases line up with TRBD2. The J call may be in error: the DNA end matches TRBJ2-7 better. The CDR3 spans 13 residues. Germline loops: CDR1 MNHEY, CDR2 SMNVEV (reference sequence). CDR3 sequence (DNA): TGTGCCAGCCAACTGCGGGGGTCCTACGAGCAGTACTTC. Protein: CASQLRGSYEQYF.

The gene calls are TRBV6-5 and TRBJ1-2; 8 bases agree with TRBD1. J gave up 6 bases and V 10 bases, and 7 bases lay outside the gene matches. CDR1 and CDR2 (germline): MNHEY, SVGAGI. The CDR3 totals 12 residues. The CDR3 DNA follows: TGTGCCAACAGACAGGGGCGGGATGGCTACACCTTC. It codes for CANRQGRDGYTF.

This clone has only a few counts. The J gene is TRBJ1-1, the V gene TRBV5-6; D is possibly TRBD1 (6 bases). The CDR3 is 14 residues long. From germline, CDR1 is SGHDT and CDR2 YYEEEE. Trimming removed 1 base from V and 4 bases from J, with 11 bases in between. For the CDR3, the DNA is TGTGCCAGCAGCTTGCAGGGGTCGGGCACTGAAGCTTTCTTT. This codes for CASSLQGSGTEAFF.

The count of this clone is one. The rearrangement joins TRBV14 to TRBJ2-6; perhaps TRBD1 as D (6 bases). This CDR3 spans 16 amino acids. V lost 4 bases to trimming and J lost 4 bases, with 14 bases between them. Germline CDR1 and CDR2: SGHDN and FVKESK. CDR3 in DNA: TGTGCCAGCAGCCGCTACAGGGCATCCGGGGCCAACGTCCTGACTTTC. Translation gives CASSRYRASGANVLTF.

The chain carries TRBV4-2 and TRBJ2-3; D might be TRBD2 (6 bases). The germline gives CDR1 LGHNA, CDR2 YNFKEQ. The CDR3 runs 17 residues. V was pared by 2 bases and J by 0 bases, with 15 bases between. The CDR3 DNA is TGTGCCAGCAGCCAAACCCCCACGGGGGTTAGCACAGATACGCAGTATTTT. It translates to CASSQTPTGVSTDTQYF.

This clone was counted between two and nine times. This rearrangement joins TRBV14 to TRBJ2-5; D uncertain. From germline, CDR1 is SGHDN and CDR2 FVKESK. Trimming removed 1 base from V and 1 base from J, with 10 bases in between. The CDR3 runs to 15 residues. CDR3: CASSQALVSQETQYF. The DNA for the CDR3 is TGTGCCAGCAGCCAAGCGCTTGTGAGCCAAGAGACCCAGTACTTC.

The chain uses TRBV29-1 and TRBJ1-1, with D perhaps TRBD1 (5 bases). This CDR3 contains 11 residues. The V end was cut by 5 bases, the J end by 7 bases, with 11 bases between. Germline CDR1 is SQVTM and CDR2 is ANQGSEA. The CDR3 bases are TGCAGCGTTCGTTGGGGACTTGAAGCTTTCTTT. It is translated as CSVRWGLEAFF.

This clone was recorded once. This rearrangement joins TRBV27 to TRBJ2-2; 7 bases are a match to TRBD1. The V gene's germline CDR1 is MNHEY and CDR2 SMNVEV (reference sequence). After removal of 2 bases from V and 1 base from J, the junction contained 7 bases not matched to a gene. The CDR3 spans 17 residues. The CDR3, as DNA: TGTGCCAGCAGTTTAGAGGGGGCCCGGCTGAACACCGGGGAGCTGTTTTTT. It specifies CASSLEGARLNTGELFF.

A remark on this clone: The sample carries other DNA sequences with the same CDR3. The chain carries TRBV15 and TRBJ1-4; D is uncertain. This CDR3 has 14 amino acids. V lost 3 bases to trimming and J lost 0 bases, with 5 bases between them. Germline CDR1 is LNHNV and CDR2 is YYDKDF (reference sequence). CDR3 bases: TGTGCCACCAGCAGCGGGGCAACTAATGAAAAACTGTTTTTT. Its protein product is CATSSGATNEKLFF.

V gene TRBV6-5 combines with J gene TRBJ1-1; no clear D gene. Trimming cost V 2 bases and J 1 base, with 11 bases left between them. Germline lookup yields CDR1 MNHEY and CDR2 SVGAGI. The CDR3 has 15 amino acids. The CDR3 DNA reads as TGTGCCAGCAGTTACGACATAGTTTGGAACACTGAAGCTTTCTTT. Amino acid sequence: CASSYDIVWNTEAFF.

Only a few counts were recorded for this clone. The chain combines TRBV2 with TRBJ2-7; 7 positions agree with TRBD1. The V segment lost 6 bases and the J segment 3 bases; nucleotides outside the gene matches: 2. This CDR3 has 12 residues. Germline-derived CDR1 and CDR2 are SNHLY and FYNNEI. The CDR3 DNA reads TGTGCCAGCAGCAGGGACAGCTACGAGCAGTACTTC. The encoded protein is CASSRDSYEQYF.

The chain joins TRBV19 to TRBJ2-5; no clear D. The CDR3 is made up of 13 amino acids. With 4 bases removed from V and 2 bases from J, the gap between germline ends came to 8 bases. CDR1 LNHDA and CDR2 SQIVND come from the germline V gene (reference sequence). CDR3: CASSNQVQETQYF. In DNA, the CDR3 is TGTGCCAGTAGTAACCAGGTTCAAGAGACCCAGTACTTC.

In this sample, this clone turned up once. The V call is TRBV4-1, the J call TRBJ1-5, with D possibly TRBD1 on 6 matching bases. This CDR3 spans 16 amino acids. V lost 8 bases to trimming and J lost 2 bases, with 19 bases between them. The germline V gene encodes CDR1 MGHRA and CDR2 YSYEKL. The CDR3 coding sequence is TGCGCCAGCGGTGCGGGGGGGGCCGTTGGCAATCAGCCCCAGCATTTT. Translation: CASGAGGAVGNQPQHF.

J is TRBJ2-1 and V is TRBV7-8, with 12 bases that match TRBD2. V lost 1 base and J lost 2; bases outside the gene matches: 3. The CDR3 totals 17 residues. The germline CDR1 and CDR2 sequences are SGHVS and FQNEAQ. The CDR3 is CASSLGSSGGAYNEQFF. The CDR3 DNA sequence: TGTGCCAGCAGCTTAGGGTCTAGCGGGGGGGCCTACAATGAGCAGTTCTTC.

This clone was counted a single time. CDR3 sequence reads: CASSSNGLAGGPFNEQFF. Written as DNA, the CDR3 is TGTGCCAGCAGTTCTAATGGACTAGCGGGGGGACCGTTCAATGAGCAGTTCTTC. This chain connects TRBV28 to TRBJ2-1; 14 bases align to TRBD2. J gave up 6 bases and V 4 bases, and 11 bases lay outside the gene matches. The germline V gene encodes CDR1 MDHEN and CDR2 SYDVKM. The CDR3 is made up of 18 amino acids.

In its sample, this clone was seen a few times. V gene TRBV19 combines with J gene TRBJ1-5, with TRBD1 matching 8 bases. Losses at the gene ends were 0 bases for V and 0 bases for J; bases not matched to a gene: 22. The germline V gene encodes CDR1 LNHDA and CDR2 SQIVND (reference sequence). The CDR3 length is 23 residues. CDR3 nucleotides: TGTGCCAGTAGTATAGATCGAACAGGGGGTTCCCCAGGGTCCACCTATAGCAATCAGCCCCAGCATTTT. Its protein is CASSIDRTGGSPGSTYSNQPQHF.